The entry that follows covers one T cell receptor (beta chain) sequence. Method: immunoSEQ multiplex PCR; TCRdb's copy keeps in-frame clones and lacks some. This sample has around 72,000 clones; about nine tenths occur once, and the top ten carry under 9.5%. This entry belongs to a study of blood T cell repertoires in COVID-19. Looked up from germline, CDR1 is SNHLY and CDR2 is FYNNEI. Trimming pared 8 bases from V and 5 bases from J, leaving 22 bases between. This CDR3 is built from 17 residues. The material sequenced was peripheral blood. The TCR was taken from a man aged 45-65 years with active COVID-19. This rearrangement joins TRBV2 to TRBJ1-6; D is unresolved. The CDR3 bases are TGTGCCAGCGGGGAGGTACTTAAGACCCGAAATAATTCACCCCTCCACTTT. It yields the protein CASGEVLKTRNNSPLHF.